Each of the 23 T cell receptor beta chains below was sequenced from the same sample in a study of CD8+CD57+ T cells in acquired aplastic anemia. Template material for TCR beta VDJ and CDR3 profiling consisted of genomic DNA. In TCRdb, the reads were re-called with MiXCR into one record per CDR3 protein. Found here are approximately 220,000 distinct CDR3 sequences, almost 50% of them singletons; the top ten hold 15% to 20%. Patients who underwent sequencing had shown CD8+CD57+ cell expansion by flow cytometry. The sequencing input was sorted CD4+, CD8+, or CD8+CD57+ T cells (not recorded which) from PBMCs. The receptors derive from a human donor with aplastic anemia.

V gene TRBV7-9 combines with J gene TRBJ1-2, with a possible D match to TRBD1 (6 bases). This CDR3 region has 13 residues. Trimming cost V 5 bases and J 4 bases, with 11 bases left between them. The germline V gene has CDR1 SEHNR and CDR2 FQNEAQ (reference sequence). The CDR3 spells CASSRGGAYGYTF. The CDR3 DNA reads TGTGCCAGCAGCCGAGGGGGTGCCTATGGCTACACCTTC.

This clonotype was seen repeatedly, ten times or more. The chain employs TRBV20-1 and TRBJ1-2; no definite D call. V lost 3 bases, J lost 1 base, and 12 bases lay in between. The CDR3 runs 14 residues. Germline V gene sequence: CDR1 DFQATT, CDR2 SNEGSKA (reference sequence). Here the CDR3 DNA reads TGCAGTGCTAGTGTAGGGATGGGTAACTATGGCTACACCTTC. This encodes CSASVGMGNYGYTF.

In its sample, this clonotype was seen once. V is TRBV9 and J is TRBJ1-2, with 8 bases aligning to TRBD1. Germline V gene data show CDR1 as SGDLS and CDR2 as YYNGEE. V shed 0 bases, J shed 5 bases, and the junction held 0 bases outside the gene matches. The CDR3 is 13 residues long. CDR3 amino acids: CASSVDRGYGYTF. CDR3 sequence (DNA): TGTGCCAGCAGCGTAGACAGGGGGTATGGCTACACCTTC.

This clonotype has ten or more counts. V gene TRBV3-1 combines with J gene TRBJ1-3; D gene unclear. The V end lost 0 bases, the J end lost 0 bases, and 3 bases lay between the germline ends. The CDR3 is made up of 14 amino acids. Germline CDR1 reads LGHDT; CDR2 reads YNNKEL (reference sequence). CDR3 protein: CASSQELSGNTIYF. The DNA for the CDR3 is TGTGCCAGCAGCCAAGAACTCTCTGGAAACACCATATATTTT.

Of note for this clonotype: This may stem from a read error, because a much larger clone lies one nucleotide away. The chain links TRBV7-2 to TRBJ1-5; 8 bases align to TRBD1. V lost 5 bases and J lost 9; bases outside the gene matches: 12. CDR1 is SGHTA and CDR2 is FQGNSA in the germline V gene. The CDR3 is made up of 15 amino acids. CDR3 loop: CASSQVVTGDLPQHF. CDR3 sequence (DNA): TGTGCCAGCAGCCAAGTAGTGACAGGGGATCTGCCCCAGCATTTT.

Points on this clonotype: This may come from a read error, since a much larger clone is one base off. Lacking the conserved final phenylalanine or tryptophan, this CDR3 likely reflects a read error. The gene calls are TRBV9 and TRBJ2-7; D possibly corresponds to TRBD1 (5 bases). Germline V gene sequence: CDR1 SGDLS, CDR2 YYNGEE. This CDR3 has 14 residues. The ends were cut back, 4 bases at V and 4 bases at J, with 15 bases in the middle. CDR3: CASSLAAGQYEQYS. CDR3 DNA: TGTGCCAGCAGCTTAGCAGCAGGGCAATACGAGCAGTACTCC.

In its sample, this clonotype was seen many times. The chain uses TRBV19 and TRBJ1-2; the match to TRBD1 covers 7 bases. Trimming at V came to 7 bases and at J to 7 bases, leaving 12 bases not matched to a gene. Germline V gene data show CDR1 as LNHDA and CDR2 as SQIVND (reference sequence). This CDR3 spans 14 amino acids. This CDR3 is CASIPGGGAGGYTF. The CDR3 nucleotides are TGTGCCAGTATTCCCGGAGGGGGCGCGGGTGGCTACACCTTC.

This clonotype has ten or more counts. DNA for the CDR3: TGTGCCAGCAGCCTTGGATCGGGAGAGCAGTTCTTC. Encoded protein: CASSLGSGEQFF. The gene calls are TRBV12-3 or TRBV12-4 and TRBJ2-1; the D gene is possibly TRBD2 (5 bases). This CDR3 region has 12 residues. With 6 bases removed from V and 10 bases from J, the gap between germline ends came to 13 bases.

At least ten counts were recorded for this clonotype. This chain links TRBV2 with TRBJ1-3; no clear D. CDR1 and CDR2 (germline): SNHLY, FYNNEI. V lost 2 bases to trimming and J lost 0 bases, with 5 bases between them. The CDR3 spans 14 residues. CDR3 residues: CASSEWVSGNTIYF. CDR3 nucleotide sequence: TGTGCCAGCAGTGAATGGGTCTCTGGAAACACCATATATTTT.

This chain joins TRBV2 and TRBJ2-5, with TRBD1 matching over 9 bases. The germline V gene encodes CDR1 SNHLY and CDR2 FYNNEI. The CDR3 is made up of 15 amino acids. J gave up 5 bases and V 4 bases, and 8 bases lay outside the gene matches. The CDR3 region has the DNA TGTGCCAGCAGTGTTACACAGGGGGCGGGGGAGACCCAGTACTTC. The encoded protein is CASSVTQGAGETQYF. Full variable domain (remainder filled in from reference TRBV2 and TRBJ2-5): EPEVTQTPSHQVTQMGQEVILRCVPISNHLYFYWYRQILGQKVEFLVSFYNNEISEKSEIFDDQFSVERPDGSNFTLKIRSTKLEDSAMYFCASSVTQGAGETQYFGPGTRLLVL.

This clonotype was observed many times. The CDR3 sequence is CALYGGGPDIEAFF. The CDR3, as DNA: TGTGCCCTATATGGTGGGGGCCCCGACATTGAAGCTTTCTTT. V gene TRBV2 combines with J gene TRBJ1-1, with D possibly matching TRBD1 (6 bases). There are 14 residues in the CDR3. The V end lost 11 bases, the J end lost 7 bases, and 23 bases lay between the germline ends. Germline-derived CDR1 and CDR2 are SNHLY and FYNNEI.

This clonotype showed up many times. The chain joins TRBV9 to TRBJ1-3; 10 positions match TRBD1. The germline V gene encodes CDR1 SGDLS and CDR2 YYNGEE. The ends lost 0 bases at V and 0 bases at J; junction bases unmatched: 6. CDR3 length: 18 amino acids. Here the CDR3 reads CASSVGRGQGISGNTIYF. In DNA form, the CDR3 reads TGTGCCAGCAGCGTAGGTAGGGGACAGGGGATCTCTGGAAACACCATATATTTT. The complete variable domain, with remaining parts taken from reference TRBV9 and TRBJ1-3, reads DSGVTQTPKHLITATGQRVTLRCSPRSGDLSVYWYQQSLDQGLQFLIQYYNGEERAKGNILERFSAQQFPDLHSELNLSSLELGDSALYFCASSVGRGQGISGNTIYFGEGSWLTVV.

In its sample, this clonotype was seen a few times. Given a much more abundant clone one base away, this may be a read error. The chain joins TRBV7-3 to TRBJ2-1; 7 bases agree with TRBD2. Germline V gives CDR1 SGHTA, CDR2 FQGTGA. CDR3 size: 12 residues. CDR3: CASSFSGGEQLF. CDR3 bases: TGTGCCAGCAGCTTTTCGGGAGGTGAGCAGCTCTTC.

This clonotype came up many times. The V and J genes are TRBV20-1 and TRBJ1-4, with D uncertain. Deletions cut 0 bases from V and 0 bases from J, with 17 bases between. The CDR3 totals 18 residues. Germline CDR1 reads DFQATT; CDR2 reads SNEGSKA (reference sequence). The chain's CDR3 is CSARDDGAGLATNEKLFF. CDR3 nucleotides: TGCAGTGCTAGAGATGACGGAGCAGGACTTGCAACTAATGAAAAACTGTTTTTT.

The chain is built from TRBV19 and TRBJ2-3; D is undetermined. Germline CDR1 and CDR2: LNHDA and SQIVND (reference sequence). The CDR3 sequence is 14 residues long. Trimming pared 2 bases from V and 0 bases from J, leaving 6 bases between. The DNA for the CDR3 is TGTGCCAGTAGTATATCTTACAGCACAGATACGCAGTATTTT. This codes for CASSISYSTDTQYF.

This sequence joins TRBV3-1 and TRBJ2-7, with D perhaps TRBD2 (7 bases). Trimming shortened V by 5 bases and J by 6 bases, and 17 bases separated the two germline ends. Germline V gene sequence: CDR1 LGHDT, CDR2 YNNKEL (reference sequence). The CDR3 length is 14 residues. The CDR3 region is CASSNRQGGGEQYF. Written as DNA, the CDR3 is TGTGCCAGCAGCAACCGGCAGGGAGGGGGCGAGCAGTACTTC.

The chain combines TRBV7-2 with TRBJ1-6, with a tentative D call TRBD1 (6 bases). The CDR3 sequence is 14 residues long. With 9 bases removed from V and 7 bases from J, the gap between germline ends came to 16 bases. Germline-derived CDR1 and CDR2 are SGHTA and FQGNSA. The CDR3 nucleotides are TGTGCCAGTAGCCCAGGACAGCTAAATTCACCCCTCCACTTT. Its protein product is CASSPGQLNSPLHF.

This clonotype appeared many times. The rearrangement joins TRBV28 to TRBJ2-7; D possibly corresponds to TRBD2 (5 bases). CDR1 and CDR2 from the germline V gene are MDHEN and SYDVKM. This CDR3 region has 14 residues. Between the trimmed V and J ends, which lost 6 bases and 5 bases, there was a span of 17 bases. As DNA, the CDR3 is TGTGCCAGCAGCCCGAGCGGCCTGGGAGACGAGCAGTACTTC. It translates to CASSPSGLGDEQYF.

This chain connects TRBV7-4 to TRBJ2-2; D gene unclear. This CDR3 contains 12 residues. The V and J ends lost 3 bases and 9 bases respectively, with 8 bases between them. Germline lookup yields CDR1 SGHVT and CDR2 SQSDAQ. The CDR3: CASSLEGWELFF. In DNA form, the CDR3 reads TGTGCCAGCAGCTTGGAAGGGTGGGAGCTGTTTTTT.

The chain recombines TRBV20-1 with TRBJ2-7, with D maybe TRBD2 (6 bases). The CDR3 spans 13 residues. V lost 3 bases to trimming and J lost 12 bases, with 21 bases between them. Germline-derived CDR1 and CDR2 are DFQATT and SNEGSKA (reference sequence). DNA of the CDR3: TGCAGTGCTAGGTCCCCTCAATCGGGGGAGTGGTACTTC. This gives the protein CSARSPQSGEWYF.

J is TRBJ2-5 and V is TRBV15, with 8 nucleotides matching TRBD1. Germline CDR1 is LNHNV and CDR2 is YYDKDF (reference sequence). CDR3 length equals 18 residues. The V and J ends lost 0 bases and 0 bases, in that order; junction bases with no gene match: 9. CDR3 in DNA: TGTGCCACCAGCAGAGATACGTCGGACAGGGCAGACCAAGAGACCCAGTACTTC. This codes for CATSRDTSDRADQETQYF.

This clonotype has just one count. This may come from a read error, since a much larger clone is one base off. No conserved phenylalanine or tryptophan is present at the end of the CDR3, so a read error is the likely explanation. CDR3 DNA sequence: TGTGCCACCTCTCGGGCCTCGGAGGAGCAGTACCTC. This gives the protein CATSRASEEQYL. The rearrangement links TRBV6-5 to TRBJ2-7; D unclear. Germline-derived CDR1 and CDR2 are MNHEY and SVGAGI. CDR3 size: 12 residues. Trimming took 10 bases from V and 7 from J, leaving 17 bases between them.

A word on this clonotype: A much larger clonotype is one base distant, so this may be a read error. The V gene is TRBV6-5, the J gene TRBJ2-7; possible D gene TRBD1, 6 bases. There are 15 residues in the CDR3. Germline V gene sequence: CDR1 MNHEY, CDR2 SVGAGI. V shed 2 bases and J shed 7 bases, with 18 bases lying between them. The CDR3 sequence is CASSYPGARTGEQYF. The DNA of the CDR3 is TGTGCCAGCAGTTACCCAGGGGCTCGCACTGGAGAGCAGTACTTC.